A single sample is the source of the 21 T cell receptor beta chains below, sequenced in a study of T cell responses to AZD1222 COVID-19 vaccine. Repertoires were generated with immunoSEQ multiplex PCR, while TCRdb's copy carries only in-frame clones and drops some. The data contain some 120,000 clones, approximately 93% of them seen just once; the ten biggest clones take up approximately 3%. The specimen comprised peripheral blood, sampled on day 0 of AZD1222 vaccination. These receptor sequences come from an adult in good health.

V usage is TRBV12-3 or TRBV12-4 and J usage is TRBJ2-1, with TRBD1 as a possible D gene (6 bases). V was clipped by 10 bases and J by 13 bases, with 17 bases between them. The CDR3 contains 11 residues. DNA for the CDR3: TGTGCCACGAACCAACAGGGAATCCAGTTCTTC. Its translation: CATNQQGIQFF.

V usage is TRBV7-9 and J usage is TRBJ1-2; no clear D gene. Germline V gene data show CDR1 as SEHNR and CDR2 as FQNEAQ (reference sequence). The V end was cut by 5 bases, the J end by 4 bases, with 8 bases between. The CDR3 covers 12 residues. The chain's CDR3 is CASSMGSYGYTF. In DNA, the CDR3 is TGTGCCAGCAGCATGGGGAGCTATGGCTACACCTTC.

The rearrangement joins TRBV2 to TRBJ2-1; D gene ambiguous. There are 11 residues in the CDR3. Trimming removed 4 bases from V and 6 bases from J, with 4 bases in between. Germline loops: CDR1 SNHLY, CDR2 FYNNEI. CDR3 bases: TGTGCCAGCAGTGTTATCAATGAGCAGTTCTTC. It translates to CASSVINEQFF.

J is TRBJ2-2 and V is TRBV18; unclear D gene. V was clipped by 1 base and J by 1 base, with 7 bases between them. Germline lookup yields CDR1 KGHSH and CDR2 LQKENI. This CDR3 is built from 15 residues. Here the CDR3 reads CASSPLPQNTGELFF. CDR3 nucleotide sequence: TGTGCCAGCTCACCACTGCCACAGAACACCGGGGAGCTGTTTTTT.

The rearrangement uses TRBV30 and TRBJ2-7; 7 nucleotides align to TRBD1. From germline, CDR1 is GTSNPN and CDR2 SVGIG (reference sequence). The CDR3 loop spans 17 amino acids. V trimming: 0 bases; J trimming: 4 bases; junction bases outside the gene matches: 15. This CDR3 is CAWSVFFMGQSGYEQYF. Here the CDR3 DNA reads TGTGCCTGGAGTGTATTTTTTATGGGACAGTCCGGGTACGAGCAGTACTTC.

The chain links TRBV7-2 to TRBJ2-7; D is perhaps TRBD1 (6 bases). The CDR3 is made up of 14 amino acids. Trimming stripped 6 bases from V and 2 bases from J, with 14 bases between. From germline, CDR1 is SGHTA and CDR2 FQGNSA. Here the CDR3 DNA reads TGTGCCAGCAGTTCTAGGACAGATGCCTACGAGCAGTACTTC. This codes for CASSSRTDAYEQYF.

This rearrangement joins TRBV3-1 (or the pseudogene TRBV3-2) to TRBJ1-4, with 8 positions matching TRBD1. This CDR3 comprises 14 residues. Trimming took 4 bases from V and 7 from J; bases not matched to a gene: 5. Germline V gene data show CDR1 as LGHDT and CDR2 as YNNKEL (reference sequence). CDR3 in DNA: TGTGCCAGCAGCCCGACAGGGGTAGGTGAAAAACTGTTTTTT. It encodes CASSPTGVGEKLFF.

The chain uses TRBV13 and TRBJ2-1, with D uncertain. CDR1 PRHDT and CDR2 FYEKMQ come from the germline V gene (reference sequence). The CDR3 totals 14 residues. Trimming pared 2 bases from V and 5 bases from J, leaving 10 bases between. CDR3 region: CASSLSLANNEQFF. The DNA for the CDR3 is TGTGCCAGCAGCTTAAGTCTCGCCAACAATGAGCAGTTCTTC. The whole variable domain, filled in from reference TRBV13 and TRBJ2-1, reads AAGVIQSPRHLIKEKRETATLKCYPIPRHDTVYWYQQGPGQDPQFLISFYEKMQSDKGSIPDRFSAQQFSDYHSELNMSSLELGDSALYFCASSLSLANNEQFFGPGTRLTVL.

V usage is TRBV13 and J usage is TRBJ1-2; TRBD1 matches 8 bases. The CDR3 covers 14 residues. The germline gives CDR1 PRHDT, CDR2 FYEKMQ (reference sequence). V lost 3 bases and J lost 7; bases outside the gene matches: 7. The CDR3 nucleotides read TGTGCCAGCAGCTTCCCGACAGGGGCCGGTGGCTACACCTTC. Its translation is CASSFPTGAGGYTF. The full variable domain, in which reference TRBV13 and TRBJ1-2 provide the parts outside the CDR3, is AAGVIQSPRHLIKEKRETATLKCYPIPRHDTVYWYQQGPGQDPQFLISFYEKMQSDKGSIPDRFSAQQFSDYHSELNMSSLELGDSALYFCASSFPTGAGGYTFGSGTRLTVV.

The J gene is TRBJ2-1, the V gene TRBV28; 9 nucleotides line up with TRBD1. Per the germline V gene, CDR1 is MDHEN and CDR2 is SYDVKM. CDR3 size: 15 residues. V dropped 5 bases and J dropped 6; count of bases not matched to a gene: 8. CDR3 protein: CASSTRTGAANEQFF. CDR3 sequence (DNA): TGTGCCAGCAGTACCCGGACAGGGGCAGCCAATGAGCAGTTCTTC.

The V and J genes are TRBV7-9 and TRBJ2-1; D uncertain. V lost 0 bases, J lost 9 bases, and 3 bases lay in between. Germline V CDR1 and CDR2: SEHNR, FQNEAQ (reference sequence). The CDR3 consists of 11 residues. Here the CDR3 DNA reads TGTGCCAGCAGCTTAGCGACTGAGCAGTTCTTC. Encoded protein: CASSLATEQFF.

The table lists this clone with a count of one. The rearrangement links TRBV30 to TRBJ2-5; D gene ambiguous. Germline V gene lookup returns CDR1 GTSNPN and CDR2 SVGIG (reference sequence). V was clipped by 7 bases and J by 1 base, with 13 bases between them. The CDR3 consists of 13 residues. CDR3 nucleotides: TGTGCCTTCCTTCGAAGGGTCCAAGAGACCCAGTACTTC. This sequence encodes CAFLRRVQETQYF.

The chain carries TRBV11-2 and TRBJ2-1; 10 nucleotides line up with TRBD2. The CDR3 has 15 amino acids. Germline values: CDR1 SGHAT, CDR2 FQNNGV. V lost 4 bases and J lost 9; bases outside the gene matches: 9. This chain's CDR3 is CASSSRTSGLGEQFF. The DNA for the CDR3 is TGTGCCAGCAGCTCACGGACTAGCGGCTTGGGTGAGCAGTTCTTC.

The chain couples TRBV7-8 to TRBJ2-1; D call uncertain. The germline V and J ends were trimmed by 0 bases and 13 bases, with 13 bases remaining between them. The germline V gene has CDR1 SGHVS and CDR2 FQNEAQ. The CDR3 sequence is 13 residues long. In DNA form, the CDR3 reads TGTGCCAGCAGCTTAGCTGGGCAGGACCTACAGTTCTTC. Translated, it gives CASSLAGQDLQFF.

CDR3 sequence reads: CAWSGPVGLAKNIQYF. The CDR3 DNA is TGTGCCTGGAGTGGGCCGGTAGGTTTAGCCAAAAACATTCAGTACTTC. The rearrangement links TRBV30 to TRBJ2-4, with no clear D. Trimming pared 1 base from V and 0 bases from J, leaving 13 bases between. Germline V gives CDR1 GTSNPN, CDR2 SVGIG (reference sequence). The length of the CDR3 is 16 residues.

The rearrangement uses TRBV28 and TRBJ2-1, with D possibly being TRBD1 or TRBD2 (6 bases each). Between the trimmed V and J ends, which lost 6 bases and 4 bases, there was a span of 16 bases. In germline, CDR1 is MDHEN, CDR2 SYDVKM. This CDR3 region has 15 residues. This chain's CDR3 is CASRGRLGGYNEQFF. The CDR3 coding sequence is TGTGCCAGCAGGGGGAGACTAGGGGGGTACAATGAGCAGTTCTTC.

By share of the sample, this clone is medium-sized. The CDR3 region has the DNA TGTGCCAGCAGTAAGACTAGCTCCTACAATGAGCAGTTCTTC. The encoded protein is CASSKTSSYNEQFF. The rearrangement joins TRBV9 to TRBJ2-1; maybe TRBD2 (6 bases). Trimming shortened V by 5 bases and J by 0 bases, and 9 bases separated the two germline ends. Germline lookup yields CDR1 SGDLS and CDR2 YYNGEE. The CDR3 length is 14 residues.

V and J are TRBV28 and TRBJ2-5, with D unresolved. Trimming removed 5 bases at V and 3 bases at J, with 13 bases between. The CDR3 totals 14 residues. The germline CDR1 and CDR2 sequences are MDHEN and SYDVKM. This CDR3 is CASSPPWAEETQYF. The DNA for the CDR3 is TGTGCCAGCAGTCCCCCTTGGGCGGAAGAGACCCAGTACTTC. The full variable domain, in which reference TRBV28 and TRBJ2-5 provide the parts outside the CDR3, is DVKVTQSSRYLVKRTGEKVFLECVQDMDHENMFWYRQDPGLGLRLIYFSYDVKMKEKGDIPEGYSVSREKKERFSLILESASTNQTSMYLCASSPPWAEETQYFGPGTRLLVL.

This chain uses TRBV24-1 with TRBJ1-4, with a weak D call TRBD1 (5 bases). In germline, CDR1 is KGHDR, CDR2 SFDVKD. Trimming stripped 4 bases from V and 4 bases from J, with 9 bases between. CDR3 size: 14 residues. The CDR3 loop reads CATSDRVLNEKLFF. CDR3 nucleotide sequence: TGTGCCACCAGTGACAGGGTGCTTAATGAAAAACTGTTTTTT.

The chain links TRBV12-3 or TRBV12-4 to TRBJ1-2; D gene ambiguous. The V gene lost 6 bases and the J gene lost 4 bases, with 9 bases spanning the gap. CDR3 length: 12 residues. This CDR3 is CASRIWSYGYTF. In nucleotides, the CDR3 is TGTGCCAGCAGAATTTGGAGCTATGGCTACACCTTC.

This chain uses TRBV28 with TRBJ2-7; 7 bases match TRBD2. The length of the CDR3 is 14 residues. V lost 8 bases, J lost 1 base, and 8 bases stayed unmatched. Germline V CDR1 and CDR2: MDHEN, SYDVKM. CDR3 bases: TGTGCCAGCCAAGAGCTAGCGGCTTCCTACGAGCAGTACTTC. It codes for CASQELAASYEQYF.